The 28 T cell receptor beta chains reported below all come from one sample, sequenced in a study of Graves' ophthalmopathy and Graves' hyperthyroidism. CDR3 regions of TCR beta were amplified from RNA transcripts. Second-round multiplex PCR came after first-round RT-PCR with HTBI primers. TCRdb fed the multiplex PCR reads into MiXCR, producing one record per CDR3 protein. The sample records roughly 420,000 distinct CDR3 sequences, under 25% being singletons. Sequenced sample: peripheral blood. The receptors were sampled from a woman younger than 30 with stable Graves' hyperthyroidism.

Many counts were recorded for this clonotype. The CDR3 coding sequence is TGTGCCAGCAGTTTTCGAGGGGGGCTGAACACTGAAGCTTTCTTT. Translated, it gives CASSFRGGLNTEAFF. This rearrangement joins TRBV6-5 to TRBJ1-1, with a possible D match to TRBD1 (6 bases). Per germline, CDR1 MNHEY and CDR2 SVGAGI. Deletions cut 4 bases from V and 0 bases from J, with 12 bases between. The CDR3 extends over 15 amino acids.

The chain couples TRBV27 to TRBJ2-4; 7 bases are shared with TRBD1. Germline trimming cut 2 bases from V and 0 bases from J; bases unmatched to any gene: 4. CDR1 is MNHEY, CDR2 SMNVEV, per germline (reference sequence). The CDR3 has 16 amino acids. The CDR3 spells CASSLETGIAKNIQYF. The CDR3 nucleotides read TGTGCCAGCAGTTTAGAGACAGGGATAGCCAAAAACATTCAGTACTTC.

The sample holds a few counts of this clonotype. V is TRBV5-1 and J is TRBJ2-5; 8 positions agree with TRBD1. The length of the CDR3 is 14 residues. Losses at the gene ends were 4 bases for V and 7 bases for J; bases not matched to a gene: 9. Germline CDR1 reads SGHRS; CDR2 reads YFSETQ. The CDR3 coding sequence is TGCGCCAGCAGCCTAAGGACAGGGTCAGCGACCCAGTACTTC. It is translated as CASSLRTGSATQYF. Supplemented by reference TRBV5-1 and TRBJ2-5, the full variable domain reads KAGVTQTPRYLIKTRGQQVTLSCSPISGHRSVSWYQQTPGQGLQFLFEYFSETQRNKGNFPGRFSGRQFSNSRSEMNVSTLELGDSALYLCASSLRTGSATQYFGPGTRLLVL.

This clonotype was recorded at least ten times. This sequence joins TRBV6-1 and TRBJ1-5, with D maybe TRBD1 (6 bases). Germline CDR1 and CDR2: MNHNS and SASEGT. The CDR3 runs to 18 residues. Trimming took off 0 bases at V and 7 bases at J, with 22 bases between the two ends. The CDR3 here is CASSEALDRRHQNQPQHF. In DNA form, the CDR3 reads TGTGCCAGCAGTGAAGCCTTGGACAGAAGACATCAGAACCAGCCCCAGCATTTT.

Concerning this clonotype: A clone one base away is much larger, so this may be a read error. This CDR3 fails to terminate in the conserved phenylalanine or tryptophan, so it likely reflects a read error. V gene TRBV5-5 combines with J gene TRBJ1-1, with 8 nucleotides matching TRBD1. Germline trimming cut 4 bases from V and 4 bases from J; bases unmatched to any gene: 6. CDR3 length equals 14 residues. Germline V gene sequence: CDR1 SGHKS, CDR2 YYEKEE (reference sequence). CDR3 nucleotides: TGTGCCAGCAGCGGATGGACAGGGAGCACTGAAGCTTTCTCT. Translated: CASSGWTGSTEAFS.

This clonotype was observed many times. The rearrangement links TRBV6-1 to TRBJ2-7; D uncertain. Germline CDR1 MNHNS, CDR2 SASEGT. V shed 7 bases and J shed 6 bases, with 13 bases lying between them. This CDR3 has 12 residues. The CDR3 DNA is TGTGCCAGCAACTATAAAGGGTCCGAGCAGTACTTC. It codes for CASNYKGSEQYF.

This clonotype appeared a few times. Given a much more abundant clone one base away, this may be a read error. The DNA is omitted, as the CDR3 cannot be located on it reliably, and the CDR3 follows TCRdb's listing. J is TRBJ1-1 and V is TRBV9; the table's D call TRBD1 went unverified against the DNA. Per the germline V gene, CDR1 is SGDLS and CDR2 is YYNGEE. The CDR3 sequence runs 15 residues, both termini included. The CDR3: CASSVGTGAATEACF.

This clonotype was seen repeatedly, ten times or more. The rearrangement joins TRBV18 to TRBJ1-2; 8 bases fit TRBD1. Germline CDR1 reads KGHSH; CDR2 reads LQKENI. The CDR3 extends over 13 amino acids. Trimming at V came to 2 bases and at J to 7 bases, leaving 3 bases not matched to a gene. The CDR3 is CASSPEDRAGYTF. The DNA for the CDR3 is TGTGCCAGCTCACCAGAGGACAGGGCTGGCTACACCTTC.

In this sample, this clonotype turned up many times. The chain recombines TRBV5-1 with TRBJ2-6; no firm D call. Trimming cost V 1 base and J 0 bases, with 5 bases left between them. CDR1 and CDR2 from the germline V gene are SGHRS and YFSETQ. The CDR3 has 15 amino acids. Here the CDR3 DNA reads TGCGCCAGCAGCTTGCGGGTCTCTGGGGCCAACGTCCTGACTTTC. Amino acid sequence: CASSLRVSGANVLTF.

There are many counts of this clonotype. The genes are TRBV27 and TRBJ2-7, with 10 bases identical to TRBD2. The trim removed 4 bases at V and 12 bases at J, leaving 9 bases unmatched. The CDR3 is 13 amino acids. Germline CDR1 is MNHEY and CDR2 is SMNVEV (reference sequence). In DNA form, the CDR3 reads TGTGCCAGCAGTTGGGGTCTAGCGGGAGTTAGGTACTTC. Amino acid sequence: CASSWGLAGVRYF.

This clonotype showed up many times. The chain carries TRBV6-1 and TRBJ1-1; maybe TRBD1 (6 bases). Germline values: CDR1 MNHNS, CDR2 SASEGT. With 4 bases removed from V and 2 bases from J, the gap between germline ends came to 17 bases. This CDR3 has 16 residues. CDR3 amino acids: CASSATGFPQNTEAFF. The CDR3 DNA reads TGTGCCAGCAGTGCCACAGGGTTCCCTCAAAACACTGAAGCTTTCTTT.

This clonotype was recorded many times. The chain employs TRBV27 and TRBJ2-7, with D possibly being TRBD2 (6 bases). This CDR3 spans 14 amino acids. Germline CDR1 is MNHEY and CDR2 is SMNVEV (reference sequence). With 2 bases removed from V and 2 bases from J, the gap between germline ends came to 10 bases. This CDR3 is CASSLSSGPYEQYF. The CDR3 DNA reads as TGTGCCAGCAGTTTAAGTAGCGGACCCTACGAGCAGTACTTC.

This clonotype was observed at least ten times. This chain connects TRBV20-1 to TRBJ1-6; maybe TRBD1 (6 bases). Germline CDR1 is DFQATT and CDR2 is SNEGSKA (reference sequence). This CDR3 region has 14 residues. The V gene lost 0 bases and the J gene lost 9 bases, with 12 bases spanning the gap. Here the CDR3 reads CSAREVGGVSPLHF. In DNA, the CDR3 is TGCAGTGCTAGAGAAGTAGGGGGTGTTTCACCCCTCCACTTT.

Many counts were recorded for this clonotype. CDR3 sequence reads: CASSPRSFTNTEAFF. In DNA form, the CDR3 reads TGTGCCAGTAGTCCACGGTCGTTTACGAACACTGAAGCTTTCTTT. The chain combines TRBV19 with TRBJ1-1; D unresolved. CDR3 length: 15 amino acids. The germline V and J ends were trimmed by 5 bases and 1 base, with 14 bases remaining between them. Germline V CDR1 and CDR2: LNHDA, SQIVND (reference sequence). Full variable domain (outside the CDR3, taken from reference TRBV19 and TRBJ1-1): DGGITQSPKYLFRKEGQNVTLSCEQNLNHDAMYWYRQDPGQGLRLIYYSQIVNDFQKGDIAEGYSVSREKKESFPLTVTSAQKNPTAFYLCASSPRSFTNTEAFFGQGTRLTVV.

Of note for this clonotype: A read error may explain this, as a much larger clone is one base away. The genes are TRBV30 and TRBJ1-5; 7 bases are a match to TRBD1. Germline assignment: CDR1 GTSNPN and CDR2 SVGIG (reference sequence). The CDR3 consists of 14 residues. Losses at the gene ends were 7 bases for V and 1 base for J; bases not matched to a gene: 7. The CDR3 region is CALRGDRSNQPQHF. CDR3 DNA sequence: TGTGCCTTGAGAGGGGACAGAAGCAATCAGCCCCAGCATTTT.

The gene calls are TRBV7-2 and TRBJ1-2; D is unresolved. Germline CDR1 and CDR2: SGHTA and FQGNSA. The V end was cut by 1 base, the J end by 4 bases, with 7 bases between. The CDR3 is made up of 13 amino acids. CDR3 sequence: CASSLEVFYGYTF. In nucleotides, the CDR3 is TGTGCCAGCAGCTTAGAGGTCTTCTATGGCTACACCTTC.

This clonotype was picked up one time. This rearrangement joins TRBV6-1 to TRBJ1-6, with D unclear. This CDR3 is 16 amino acids long. CDR1 and CDR2 (germline): MNHNS, SASEGT. With 5 bases removed from V and 0 bases from J, the gap between germline ends came to 11 bases. The CDR3 here is CASSPRESSYNSPLHF. For the CDR3, the DNA is TGTGCCAGCAGTCCCCGGGAGAGCTCCTATAATTCACCCCTCCACTTT.

In this sample, this clonotype turned up a few times. V and J are TRBV30 and TRBJ2-7; a possible D gene is TRBD1 (5 bases). Germline values: CDR1 GTSNPN, CDR2 SVGIG (reference sequence). Trimming pared 1 base from V and 2 bases from J, leaving 9 bases between. The CDR3 contains 13 residues. This CDR3 is CAWSEDIAYEQYF. CDR3 bases: TGTGCCTGGAGTGAGGACATAGCCTACGAGCAGTACTTC. Full variable domain (rest looked up from reference TRBV30 and TRBJ2-7): SQTIHQWPATLVQPVGSPLSLECTVEGTSNPNLYWYRQAAGRGLQLLFYSVGIGQISSEVPQNLSASRPQDRQFILSSKKLLLSDSGFYLCAWSEDIAYEQYFGPGTRLTVT.

This clonotype occurred many times. V usage is TRBV6-1 and J usage is TRBJ2-6; maybe TRBD1 (6 bases). This CDR3 contains 17 residues. Germline values: CDR1 MNHNS, CDR2 SASEGT. Between the trimmed V and J ends, which lost 6 bases and 0 bases, there was a span of 15 bases. DNA of the CDR3: TGTGCCAGCAGCGAGAGGGACACCCTCTCTGGGGCCAACGTCCTGACTTTC. This codes for CASSERDTLSGANVLTF.

This clonotype occurred a few times. The chain is built from TRBV28 and TRBJ2-5; 9 bases are shared with TRBD2. Looked up from germline, CDR1 is MDHEN and CDR2 is SYDVKM. V shed 4 bases, J shed 4 bases, and the junction held 10 bases outside the gene matches. This CDR3 contains 16 residues. In DNA form, the CDR3 reads TGTGCCAGCAGTTCCGGGGTAGCGGGAGAATTAGAGACCCAGTACTTC. Residues: CASSSGVAGELETQYF.

This clonotype turned up a few times. The V and J genes are TRBV30 and TRBJ1-1; 9 bases map to TRBD1. Germline CDR1 and CDR2: GTSNPN and SVGIG (reference sequence). This CDR3 contains 13 residues. Losses at the gene ends were 8 bases for V and 5 bases for J; bases not matched to a gene: 9. This chain's CDR3 is CALYRTGETEAFF. The CDR3 region has the DNA TGTGCCCTCTACCGGACAGGGGAAACTGAAGCTTTCTTT.

There are many counts of this clonotype. This chain joins TRBV19 and TRBJ1-2; 11 bases are shared with TRBD1. Unmatched junction bases numbered 5, after V lost 6 bases and J lost 2 bases. The CDR3 runs to 15 residues. The V gene's germline CDR1 is LNHDA and CDR2 SQIVND (reference sequence). In nucleotides, the CDR3 is TGTGCCAGTAGACCCGGGACAGGGGGGAACTATGGCTACACCTTC. It encodes CASRPGTGGNYGYTF.

The sample holds many counts of this clonotype. The chain carries TRBV2 and TRBJ1-5, with D tentatively TRBD1 (5 bases). The CDR3 spans 14 residues. V was pared by 6 bases and J by 1 base, with 10 bases between. Germline values: CDR1 SNHLY, CDR2 FYNNEI. The CDR3 coding sequence is TGTGCCAGCAGGGGCAGGGAGAGCAATCAGCCCCAGCATTTT. Protein sequence: CASRGRESNQPQHF. Using reference TRBV2 and TRBJ1-5 for the parts outside the CDR3, the full variable domain is EPEVTQTPSHQVTQMGQEVILRCVPISNHLYFYWYRQILGQKVEFLVSFYNNEISEKSEIFDDQFSVERPDGSNFTLKIRSTKLEDSAMYFCASRGRESNQPQHFGDGTRLSIL.

This chain links TRBV11-2 with TRBJ2-7; maybe TRBD2 (6 bases). The CDR3 is 15 amino acids. The V and J ends lost 4 bases and 6 bases respectively, with 19 bases between them. Germline CDR1 reads SGHAT; CDR2 reads FQNNGV. For the CDR3, the DNA is TGTGCCAGCAGCTCCCTGTGGGACTGGGTCGCCGAGCAGTACTTC. Amino acids: CASSSLWDWVAEQYF. Variable domain in full (rest from reference TRBV11-2 and TRBJ2-7): EAGVAQSPRYKIIEKRQSVAFWCNPISGHATLYWYQQILGQGPKLLIQFQNNGVVDDSQLPKDRFSAERLKGVDSTLKIQPAKLEDSAVYLCASSSLWDWVAEQYFGPGTRLTVT.

V is TRBV27 and J is TRBJ1-1; D uncertain. Germline CDR1 reads MNHEY; CDR2 reads SMNVEV (reference sequence). The CDR3 extends over 16 amino acids. With 0 bases removed from V and 1 base from J, the gap between germline ends came to 12 bases. The CDR3 DNA is TGTGCCAGCAGTTTATCGATCAGTGAAACGAACACTGAAGCTTTCTTT. It encodes CASSLSISETNTEAFF.

The chain links TRBV20-1 to TRBJ2-7, with TRBD2 identical over 9 bases. Germline assignment: CDR1 DFQATT and CDR2 SNEGSKA (reference sequence). With V trimmed by 5 bases and J by 7 bases, 12 bases remained unmatched. The CDR3 runs 14 residues. DNA for the CDR3: TGCAGTGCTGATAAGGCGGGGGGGTCCGGGGAGCAGTACTTC. Protein: CSADKAGGSGEQYF.

Worth noting for this clonotype: Possible read error: a much larger clone is one base away. The chain has TRBV28 and TRBJ2-2, with D perhaps being TRBD1 or TRBD2 (5 bases each). The CDR3 sequence is 16 residues long. Germline CDR1 MDHEN, CDR2 SYDVKM. The CDR3 here is CASSLNRGAPRGELCF. In nucleotides, the CDR3 is TGTGCCAGCAGTTTAAACCGAGGGGCCCCTAGAGGGGAGCTGTGTTTT.

This chain uses TRBV11-2 with TRBJ2-7; 9 bases match TRBD2. The CDR3 consists of 15 residues. Losses at the gene ends were 7 bases for V and 6 bases for J; bases not matched to a gene: 13. CDR1 and CDR2 (germline): SGHAT, FQNNGV. The CDR3 sequence is CASKPLGREGGEQYF. The CDR3 coding sequence is TGTGCCAGCAAGCCCCTCGGGCGGGAGGGCGGCGAGCAGTACTTC. The full variable domain, in which reference TRBV11-2 and TRBJ2-7 provide the parts outside the CDR3, is EAGVAQSPRYKIIEKRQSVAFWCNPISGHATLYWYQQILGQGPKLLIQFQNNGVVDDSQLPKDRFSAERLKGVDSTLKIQPAKLEDSAVYLCASKPLGREGGEQYFGPGTRLTVT.